The 5 T cell receptor beta chains below all came from one sample that was sequenced in a study of CD8+ T cells in alopecia areata. RNA, once extracted, was reverse transcribed into cDNA for use as the sequencing template. Sequenced by immunoSEQ multiplex PCR; TCRdb stores in-frame clones only, minus some. The sample includes 110,000 to 150,000 clones, nearly 55% seen only once; the top ten take more than 15%. Treatment: oral pan-JAK inhibitor, 5-10 mg twice daily. The sample in question was CD8+ T cells sorted from blood, obtained at week 4, from a patient treated with tofacitinib. The receptors derive from a human donor with alopecia areata.

The chain carries TRBV2 and TRBJ2-2, with 12 bases fitting TRBD1. Germline CDR1 is SNHLY and CDR2 is FYNNEI. CDR3 length: 15 amino acids. J was trimmed by 2 bases and V by 6 bases; bases with no gene match: 1. The CDR3 reads CASRGTGGNTGELFF. CDR3 sequence (DNA): TGTGCCAGCAGGGGGACAGGGGGCAACACCGGGGAGCTGTTTTTT.

The chain is built from TRBV5-1 and TRBJ2-5, with D possibly matching TRBD2 (6 bases). Per the germline V gene, CDR1 is SGHRS and CDR2 is YFSETQ. The CDR3 covers 13 residues. V dropped 4 bases and J dropped 3 bases, with 10 bases sitting between them. CDR3 sequence (DNA): TGCGCCAGCAGCAGGAGGGAGGAAGAGACCCAGTACTTC. The encoded protein is CASSRREEETQYF.

The chain has TRBV11-3 and TRBJ2-3; no definite D call. The CDR3 spans 13 residues. Per germline, CDR1 SGHNT and CDR2 YENEEA. Trimming took off 4 bases at V and 0 bases at J, with 5 bases between the two ends. CDR3 coding DNA: TGTGCCAGCAGCTCGCCTAGCACAGATACGCAGTATTTT. It is translated as CASSSPSTDTQYF.

The chain has TRBV4-1 and TRBJ1-5; TRBD1 aligns across 7 bases. The CDR3 consists of 16 residues. Trimming at V came to 3 bases and at J to 6 bases, leaving 11 bases not matched to a gene. CDR1 is MGHRA, CDR2 YSYEKL, per germline. In DNA form, the CDR3 reads TGCGCCAGCAGCCACCGTCTGACAGGGTATCTTCAGCCCCAGCATTTT. Its translation: CASSHRLTGYLQPQHF.

The CDR3 region is CASSLTPDYGYTF. The CDR3 bases are TGTGCCAGCAGCTTGACACCAGACTATGGCTACACCTTC. The chain recombines TRBV27 with TRBJ1-2; no reliable D call. V was pared by 6 bases and J by 3 bases, with 11 bases between. The CDR3 is 13 amino acids. Germline CDR1 and CDR2: MNHEY and SMNVEV (reference sequence).